This is a list of T cell receptor beta chains from one sample in a study of cytomegalovirus exposure and HLA in healthy donors. Some clones are missing from TCRdb's copy, which holds only in-frame ones; the method was immunoSEQ multiplex PCR. The sample has 130,000 or so clones; around 80% are singletons. Sequencing used PBMCs. Receptors originate from a man aged 35 to 55 in good health and CMV-seronegative. Each CDR3 is given with its conserved first and last residue. The order of the fields is clone size, CDR3 length, J gene, D gene, V gene, CDR3 protein, CDR3 DNA. D genes are given only for firm matches. Only part of the rows carry a size: once, few, many, or a class if the clone is expanded.

abundance: .; len: 15; j_gene: TRBJ1-1; d_gene: TRBD1; v_gene: TRBV7-9; CDR3aa: CASSLGDRGTIEAFF; CDR3nt: TGTGCCAGCAGCCTGGGGGACAGGGGAACGATTGAAGCTTTCTTT
abundance: .; len: 13; j_gene: TRBJ1-6; d_gene: .; v_gene: TRBV6-6; CDR3aa: CASRTGRSSPLHF; CDR3nt: TGTGCCAGCAGAACAGGGAGAAGTTCACCCCTCCACTTT
abundance: .; len: 14; j_gene: TRBJ1-3; d_gene: TRBD1; v_gene: TRBV28; CDR3aa: CASSPGTAGNTIYF; CDR3nt: TGTGCCAGCAGTCCAGGGACAGCTGGAAACACCATATATTTT
abundance: .; len: 12; j_gene: TRBJ2-3; d_gene: TRBD2; v_gene: TRBV2; CDR3aa: CASNLRGGMQYF; CDR3nt: TGTGCCAGCAATCTCCGGGGGGGCATGCAGTATTTT
abundance: .; len: 16; j_gene: TRBJ2-7; d_gene: .; v_gene: TRBV7-3; CDR3aa: CASSPKGSASSYEQYF; CDR3nt: TGTGCCAGCAGCCCGAAAGGTTCCGCTAGTTCCTACGAGCAGTACTTC
abundance: .; len: 16; j_gene: TRBJ2-2; d_gene: .; v_gene: TRBV9; CDR3aa: CASSVGGDPNTGELFF; CDR3nt: TGTGCCAGCAGCGTAGGGGGGGATCCGAACACCGGGGAGCTGTTTTTT
abundance: .; len: 14; j_gene: TRBJ2-5; d_gene: TRBD2; v_gene: TRBV7-2; CDR3aa: CASRTSGGQETQYF; CDR3nt: TGTGCCAGCAGGACCAGCGGGGGCCAAGAGACCCAGTACTTC
abundance: .; len: 18; j_gene: TRBJ1-5; d_gene: TRBD1; v_gene: TRBV7-8; CDR3aa: CASSFEIAGQGGNQPQHF; CDR3nt: TGTGCCAGCAGCTTTGAGATTGCGGGACAGGGTGGAAATCAGCCCCAGCATTTT
abundance: .; len: 13; j_gene: TRBJ2-2; d_gene: .; v_gene: TRBV6-6; CDR3aa: CASRYGDTGELFF; CDR3nt: TGTGCCAGCCGATACGGAGACACCGGGGAGCTGTTTTTT
abundance: once; len: 13; j_gene: TRBJ2-7; d_gene: .; v_gene: TRBV5-1; CDR3aa: CASSLGSSYEQYF; CDR3nt: TGCGCCAGCAGCTTGGGCAGCTCCTACGAGCAGTACTTC
abundance: .; len: 16; j_gene: TRBJ1-4; d_gene: .; v_gene: TRBV5-4; CDR3aa: CASSPELDSSNEKLFF; CDR3nt: TGTGCCAGCAGTCCCGAACTCGACAGCAGTAATGAAAAACTGTTTTTT
abundance: .; len: 13; j_gene: TRBJ2-7; d_gene: .; v_gene: TRBV18; CDR3aa: CASSPQSHVGQYF; CDR3nt: TGTGCCAGCTCACCACAAAGTCACGTCGGGCAGTACTTC
abundance: .; len: 13; j_gene: TRBJ1-4; d_gene: .; v_gene: TRBV6-5; CDR3aa: CASSYGDWGELFF; CDR3nt: TGTGCCAGCAGTTACGGGGATTGGGGGGAACTGTTTTTT
abundance: once; len: 14; j_gene: TRBJ2-7; d_gene: .; v_gene: TRBV14; CDR3aa: CASRPAGAAYEQYF; CDR3nt: TGTGCCAGCAGACCTGCGGGGGCGGCCTACGAGCAGTACTTC
abundance: .; len: 15; j_gene: TRBJ2-7; d_gene: TRBD2; v_gene: TRBV18; CDR3aa: CASSPGTSDSYEQYF; CDR3nt: TGTGCCAGCTCACCAGGCACTAGCGACTCCTACGAGCAGTACTTC
abundance: few; len: 16; j_gene: TRBJ1-5; d_gene: .; v_gene: TRBV2; CDR3aa: CASSEAGSLSNQPQHF; CDR3nt: TGTGCCAGCAGTGAAGCAGGGAGTTTAAGCAATCAGCCCCAGCATTTT
abundance: .; len: 17; j_gene: TRBJ2-7; d_gene: TRBD2; v_gene: TRBV13; CDR3aa: CASIPAYERGGSIQQYF; CDR3nt: TGTGCCAGCATCCCCGCTTATGAGCGGGGGGGTTCTATCCAGCAGTACTTC
abundance: .; len: 14; j_gene: TRBJ1-6; d_gene: TRBD1; v_gene: TRBV6-4; CDR3aa: CASSGTGLNSPLHF; CDR3nt: TGTGCCAGCAGTGGGACAGGGCTGAATTCACCCCTCCACTTT
abundance: many; len: 14; j_gene: TRBJ1-2; d_gene: .; v_gene: TRBV6-1; CDR3aa: CASSGAVANYGYTF; CDR3nt: TGTGCCAGCAGTGGGGCAGTGGCTAACTATGGCTACACCTTC
abundance: .; len: 14; j_gene: TRBJ2-7; d_gene: TRBD1; v_gene: TRBV11-2; CDR3aa: CASSLDRDRGEQYF; CDR3nt: TGTGCCAGCAGCTTAGACCGGGACAGGGGCGAGCAGTACTTC
abundance: .; len: 15; j_gene: TRBJ1-1; d_gene: .; v_gene: TRBV6-1; CDR3aa: CASSGETLLGTEAFF; CDR3nt: TGTGCCAGCAGTGGGGAGACTTTGCTAGGGACTGAAGCTTTCTTT
abundance: .; len: 16; j_gene: TRBJ1-5; d_gene: TRBD1; v_gene: TRBV15; CDR3aa: CATSRARDRGHQPQHF; CDR3nt: TGTGCCACCAGCAGAGCCCGGGACAGGGGACATCAGCCCCAGCATTTT
abundance: .; len: 15; j_gene: TRBJ1-6; d_gene: TRBD1; v_gene: TRBV5-4; CDR3aa: CASSFRDSYNSPLHF; CDR3nt: TGTGCCAGCAGCTTCCGGGACAGCTATAATTCACCCCTCCACTTT
abundance: .; len: 14; j_gene: TRBJ2-7; d_gene: .; v_gene: TRBV7-9; CDR3aa: CASSLDRWAYEQYF; CDR3nt: TGTGCCAGCAGCCTGGACAGATGGGCCTACGAGCAGTACTTC
abundance: .; len: 13; j_gene: TRBJ2-3; d_gene: TRBD2; v_gene: TRBV29-1; CDR3aa: CSRDYPLVDTQYF; CDR3nt: TGCAGCCGGGACTACCCGTTGGTGGATACGCAGTATTTT
abundance: .; len: 14; j_gene: TRBJ1-4; d_gene: .; v_gene: TRBV6-5; CDR3aa: CASMSGSTNEKLFF; CDR3nt: TGTGCCAGCATGTCGGGATCAACTAATGAAAAACTGTTTTTT
abundance: .; len: 13; j_gene: TRBJ1-2; d_gene: .; v_gene: TRBV10-1; CDR3aa: CASSPDSNYGYTF; CDR3nt: TGCGCCAGCAGTCCGGACAGTAACTATGGCTACACCTTC
abundance: .; len: 13; j_gene: TRBJ1-1; d_gene: TRBD1; v_gene: TRBV5-1; CDR3aa: CASSLGGTTEAFF; CDR3nt: TGCGCCAGCAGCCTAGGGGGCACCACTGAAGCTTTCTTT